This T cell receptor beta chain comes out of a study of tumor and adjacent non-tumor tissue in lung cancer. Overall study context: Patients were aged roughly 31 to 76, roughly nine men and 4 to 6 women, stage I to III. Study results and limitations: Shorter survival was associated with higher TCR diversity in tumors. Tumor tissue had significantly higher TCR diversity than normal lung. Tumor repertoires had a smaller top 100 clone share than normal lung.

No cell sorting was done before RNA was extracted from the tissue. A modified ARM-PCR protocol with three rounds of nested PCR amplified TCRbeta. One entry per CDR3 protein, called by TCRdb with MiXCR from the multiplex PCR reads. The table shows around 200,000 distinct CDR3 sequences, with 71% occurring only once. In its sample, this clonotype was seen a few times. Its antigen remains unidentified. The sequenced sample was lung tumor tissue. The TCR was taken from a man aged 55 to 70 with non-small cell lung cancer.

The CDR3 spells CASSLGLAGGGNEQFF. The CDR3 DNA sequence: TGTGCCAGCAGTTTAGGACTAGCGGGAGGTGGTAATGAGCAGTTCTTC. This chain joins TRBV12-3 or TRBV12-4 and TRBJ2-1; TRBD2 matches 13 bases. This CDR3 is 16 amino acids long. V trimming: 1 base; J trimming: 7 bases; junction bases outside the gene matches: 4.